This T cell receptor beta chain was captured in a study of Graves' ophthalmopathy and Graves' hyperthyroidism. Study summary: At the time of initial diagnosis and before any treatment, peripheral blood was collected.

This clonotype was recorded many times. RNA transcripts provided the template for amplifying TCR beta CDR3 regions. Following a first-round RT-PCR that used HTBI primers, a second-round multiplex PCR was carried out. Using its own MiXCR run on the multiplex PCR reads, TCRdb lists one record per CDR3 protein. The sample consists of some 520,000 distinct CDR3 sequences, approximately 15% of them appearing once. This CDR3 region has 13 residues. With 10 bases removed from V and 3 bases from J, the gap between germline ends came to 16 bases. Germline-derived CDR1 and CDR2 are MNHNS and SASEGT. Moderate-to-severe activity, CAS ≥3, NOSPECS ≥4 and duration under 3 months were recorded for donors with ophthalmopathy. Pregnant or lactating patients and those with other autoimmune diseases or uncontrolled infections were excluded. Diagnosis was based on clinical symptoms, serum thyroxine, TRAb, thyroid ultrasound and orbital computed tomography.

The receptor was derived from a woman in her thirties with Graves' ophthalmopathy. The rearrangement uses TRBV6-1 and TRBJ2-7; D possibly corresponds to TRBD2 (5 bases). The source material was blood. The CDR3 sequence: CAINRDGLYEQYF. CDR3 sequence (DNA): TGTGCCATCAATAGGGATGGACTCTACGAGCAGTACTTC.